The 14 T cell receptor beta chains below all came from one sample that was sequenced in a study of cytomegalovirus exposure and HLA in healthy donors. The PCR made use of 60 Vbeta and 13 Jbeta primers. Measured with immunoSEQ multiplex PCR; TCRdb has only the in-frame clones, and not every one. The data contain 150,000 to 200,000 clones, around 85% of them singletons. Material for sequencing was PBMCs. These receptors were obtained from a woman aged 25 to 39 in good health and CMV-seronegative.

This rearrangement joins TRBV19 to TRBJ2-3; unclear D gene. V lost 4 bases to trimming and J lost 0 bases, with 20 bases between them. The CDR3 is 18 amino acids. Germline CDR1 and CDR2: LNHDA and SQIVND (reference sequence). The CDR3 DNA reads as TGTGCCAGTAGTACCCGTCGAAGCCCTCGTTATAGCACAGATACGCAGTATTTT. It translates to CASSTRRSPRYSTDTQYF.

This clone was detected a few times. This chain joins TRBV5-6 and TRBJ1-4; TRBD1 matches at 10 bases. Germline CDR1 is SGHDT and CDR2 is YYEEEE. CDR3 length equals 16 residues. After removal of 4 bases from V and 1 base from J, the junction contained 4 bases not matched to a gene. The CDR3: CASSTRDRGTNEKLFF. The CDR3 nucleotides read TGTGCCAGCAGCACCAGGGACAGGGGAACTAATGAAAAACTGTTTTTT. Combining the CDR3 with reference TRBV5-6 and TRBJ1-4 gives the whole variable domain DAGVTQSPTHLIKTRGQQVTLRCSPKSGHDTVSWYQQALGQGPQFIFQYYEEEERQRGNFPDRFSGHQFPNYSSELNVNALLLGDSALYLCASSTRDRGTNEKLFFGSGTQLSVL.

The chain joins TRBV5-1 to TRBJ2-7; TRBD1 is a possible D gene (6 bases). Germline CDR1 SGHRS, CDR2 YFSETQ. The CDR3 totals 15 residues. V dropped 4 bases and J dropped 7 bases, with 21 bases sitting between them. The CDR3 DNA sequence: TGCGCCAGCAGCCAAAGACAGGTGGCCTCTGAGGAGCAGTACTTC. This sequence encodes CASSQRQVASEEQYF.

This rearrangement joins TRBV6-5 to TRBJ2-3; 13 positions match TRBD2. The CDR3 contains 16 residues. The V segment lost 4 bases and the J segment 6 bases; nucleotides outside the gene matches: 7. In germline, CDR1 is MNHEY, CDR2 SVGAGI. CDR3 protein: CASSSRLAGGLDTQYF. The CDR3 region has the DNA TGTGCCAGCAGTTCGAGACTAGCGGGGGGCCTGGATACGCAGTATTTT.

The chain carries TRBV4-3 and TRBJ2-5; unclear D gene. The V end lost 0 bases, the J end lost 5 bases, and 7 bases lay between the germline ends. The CDR3 is 13 residues long. Per germline, CDR1 LGHNA and CDR2 YSLEER. CDR3 in DNA: TGCGCCAGCAGCCAAGATCTCAGGGAGACCCAGTACTTC. This encodes CASSQDLRETQYF.

The V call is TRBV10-2, the J call TRBJ2-7; D is possibly TRBD1 (6 bases). Germline V gene lookup returns CDR1 WSHSY and CDR2 SAAADI. The ends were cut back, 6 bases at V and 9 bases at J, with 12 bases in the middle. The CDR3 is 11 amino acids. CDR3 nucleotides: TGCGCCAGCAGAGTACAGGGACCGCAGTACTTC. It is translated as CASRVQGPQYF.

The chain carries TRBV29-1 and TRBJ1-2; the D is unclear. V shed 0 bases and J shed 3 bases, with 8 bases lying between them. Germline lookup yields CDR1 SQVTM and CDR2 ANQGSEA. There are 13 residues in the CDR3. The CDR3 sequence: CSVEESLDYGYTF. Here the CDR3 DNA reads TGCAGCGTTGAAGAGTCCCTAGACTATGGCTACACCTTC.

The rearrangement uses TRBV29-1 and TRBJ2-4; D gene unclear. The V and J ends lost 4 bases and 11 bases respectively, with 12 bases between them. Germline CDR1 is SQVTM and CDR2 is ANQGSEA. This CDR3 is built from 11 residues. CDR3 sequence reads: CSVADSLLQYF. The CDR3 nucleotides are TGCAGCGTTGCGGATAGCCTCCTTCAGTACTTC.

V and J are TRBV6-1 and TRBJ2-7, with 11 bases fitting TRBD1. V lost 4 bases, J lost 0 bases, and 5 bases stayed unmatched. The germline V gene encodes CDR1 MNHNS and CDR2 SASEGT. There are 16 residues in the CDR3. This CDR3 is CASSGTGGFSSYEQYF. The DNA of the CDR3 is TGTGCCAGCAGTGGGACAGGGGGCTTCAGCTCCTACGAGCAGTACTTC.

CDR3 in DNA: TGTGCCAGCAGTCCATCCAGGGGAATAGCCAAAAACATTCAGTACTTC. Translated, it gives CASSPSRGIAKNIQYF. This chain joins TRBV27 and TRBJ2-4, with TRBD1 as a possible D gene (6 bases). Trimming cost V 5 bases and J 0 bases, with 14 bases left between them. Germline V gives CDR1 MNHEY, CDR2 SMNVEV (reference sequence). The CDR3 has 16 amino acids.

This clone was detected once. The V call is TRBV15, the J call TRBJ2-1; TRBD2 aligns across 8 bases. This CDR3 has 17 residues. The ends lost 3 bases at V and 5 bases at J; junction bases unmatched: 12. The germline V gene encodes CDR1 LNHNV and CDR2 YYDKDF (reference sequence). This CDR3 reads CATSRALAGIINNEQFF. The DNA for the CDR3 is TGTGCCACCAGCAGGGCCTTAGCGGGGATAATAAACAATGAGCAGTTCTTC.

The chain has TRBV29-1 and TRBJ2-5, with a possible D match to TRBD2 (6 bases). CDR3 length: 11 amino acids. The ends were cut back, 7 bases at V and 5 bases at J, with 11 bases in the middle. Germline assignment: CDR1 SQVTM and CDR2 ANQGSEA. The CDR3 sequence is CSATSLETQYF. Here the CDR3 DNA reads TGCAGCGCGACTAGTCTGGAGACCCAGTACTTC.

J is TRBJ1-2 and V is TRBV14; D ambiguous. The CDR3 is made up of 14 amino acids. Trimming shortened V by 2 bases and J by 3 bases, and 10 bases separated the two germline ends. CDR1 is SGHDN, CDR2 FVKESK, per germline. CDR3 protein: CASSQNTDYYGYTF. CDR3 bases: TGTGCCAGCAGCCAAAACACCGACTACTATGGCTACACCTTC.

The rearrangement joins TRBV4-1 to TRBJ1-1; D uncertain. The V end was cut by 2 bases, the J end by 11 bases, with 15 bases between. In germline, CDR1 is MGHRA, CDR2 YSYEKL. The CDR3 runs to 13 residues. The DNA for the CDR3 is TGCGCCAGCAGCCAACTCGGTCAGCACGGGGCTTTCTTT. Protein: CASSQLGQHGAFF.